This passage covers 15 T cell receptor beta chains from one sample sequenced in a study of blood T cell repertoires in COVID-19. Using immunoSEQ multiplex PCR, the repertoire was profiled, and TCRdb retains in-frame clones only, with some absent. The top ten hold roughly 8.5% of the sample, which has some 77,000 clones, 87% seen once. The sequenced sample consisted of peripheral blood. All receptors derive from a man aged 25 to 40 with acute or convalescent COVID-19.

J is TRBJ1-5 and V is TRBV7-9; weak D call: TRBD1 (6 bases). CDR3 size: 12 residues. Trimming stripped 5 bases from V and 11 bases from J, with 13 bases between. Germline loops: CDR1 SEHNR, CDR2 FQNEAQ (reference sequence). The CDR3 region is CASSPTQGAQHF. DNA for the CDR3: TGTGCCAGCAGCCCTACACAGGGAGCCCAGCATTTT.

The rearrangement links TRBV30 to TRBJ2-3; the match to TRBD2 covers 7 bases. The junction had 14 bases not matched to a gene; V was cut back by 8 bases and J by 9 bases. The CDR3 loop spans 13 amino acids. Germline CDR1 and CDR2: GTSNPN and SVGIG (reference sequence). CDR3 DNA sequence: TGTGCCACACGGACGGGAGGCTGGGACACGCAGTATTTT. It encodes CATRTGGWDTQYF.

The chain recombines TRBV7-9 with TRBJ2-2, with 8 positions matching TRBD1. From germline, CDR1 is SEHNR and CDR2 FQNEAQ (reference sequence). The CDR3 loop spans 16 amino acids. Losses at the gene ends were 5 bases for V and 4 bases for J; bases not matched to a gene: 9. CDR3 protein: CASSPPRTGPTGELFF. Written as DNA, the CDR3 is TGTGCCAGCAGCCCTCCCCGGACAGGGCCCACCGGGGAGCTGTTTTTT.

The V gene is TRBV21-1, the J gene TRBJ2-5; the DNA was not compared with TRBD1, the D call given in the table. TRBV21-1 is a recognized pseudogene. This CDR3 has 19 amino acids. CDR3 loop: CASSKRDMRKPSYQETQYF. The CDR3 coding sequence is TGTGCCAGCAGCAAGAGGGACATGCGAAAGCCCTCATACCAAGAGACCCAGTACTTC.

The J gene is TRBJ1-2, the V gene TRBV3-1 (or the pseudogene TRBV3-2); perhaps TRBD1 as D (5 bases). In germline, CDR1 is LGHDT, CDR2 YNNKEL (reference sequence). V lost 3 bases and J 8 bases, leaving 16 bases between the germline ends. The CDR3 length is 14 residues. This CDR3 is CASSHPGGVEGYTF. The CDR3 nucleotides read TGTGCCAGCAGCCACCCTGGAGGGGTAGAGGGCTACACCTTC.

This clone was counted a single time. V is TRBV15 and J is TRBJ2-7; 9 nucleotides align to TRBD1. Trimming took 8 bases from V and 3 from J; bases not matched to a gene: 5. This CDR3 is built from 13 residues. The germline V gene has CDR1 LNHNV and CDR2 YYDKDF (reference sequence). The CDR3 spells CATGTGRIYEQYF. The CDR3 DNA is TGTGCCACCGGGACAGGGCGTATCTACGAGCAGTACTTC. The full variable domain, with the rest looked up from reference TRBV15 and TRBJ2-7, is DAMVIQNPRYQVTQFGKPVTLSCSQTLNHNVMYWYQQKSSQAPKLLFHYYDKDFNNEADTPDNFQSRRPNTSFCFLDIRSPGLGDTAMYLCATGTGRIYEQYFGPGTRLTVT.

The V call is TRBV6-2 or TRBV6-3, the J call TRBJ2-2, with 8 bases aligning to TRBD2. In germline, CDR1 is MNHEY, CDR2 SVGEGT. CDR3 length: 14 residues. The ends lost 5 bases at V and 5 bases at J; junction bases unmatched: 4. The chain's CDR3 is CASSERETTGELFF. The CDR3 bases are TGTGCCAGCAGTGAGCGGGAGACTACCGGGGAGCTGTTTTTT.

This clone was counted a single time. V usage is TRBV7-9 and J usage is TRBJ2-7; no clear D. Between the trimmed V and J ends, which lost 5 bases and 1 base, there was a span of 15 bases. The CDR3 contains 15 residues. Germline loops: CDR1 SEHNR, CDR2 FQNEAQ (reference sequence). The CDR3 bases are TGTGCCAGCAGCAGCAGGATTGCCACTTCCTACGAGCAGTACTTC. This encodes CASSSRIATSYEQYF.

CDR3 sequence reads: CASSLTSGRAYEQYF. In DNA form, the CDR3 reads TGTGCCAGCAGCTTGACGAGCGGGAGGGCTTACGAGCAGTACTTC. The gene calls are TRBV5-4 and TRBJ2-7; 10 bases fit TRBD2. CDR3 length equals 15 residues. The junction had 5 bases not matched to a gene; V was cut back by 1 base and J by 4 bases. Germline lookup yields CDR1 SGHNT and CDR2 YYREEE (reference sequence).

The chain uses TRBV20-1 and TRBJ1-3; D is uncertain. The CDR3 length is 13 residues. The V gene lost 3 bases and the J gene lost 2 bases, with 8 bases spanning the gap. CDR1 is DFQATT, CDR2 SNEGSKA, per germline (reference sequence). The CDR3 region has the DNA TGCAGTGCTAGTCCCAGTCCTGGAAACACCATATATTTT. Amino acid sequence: CSASPSPGNTIYF.

The sample holds one count of this clone. Here the CDR3 reads CASSLTPLAGVEQFF. CDR3 nucleotides: TGTGCCAGCAGCTTAACCCCCTTAGCGGGAGTGGAGCAGTTCTTC. This chain joins TRBV7-3 and TRBJ2-1, with TRBD2 identical over 9 bases. Germline values: CDR1 SGHTA, CDR2 FQGTGA. Unmatched junction bases numbered 7, after V lost 0 bases and J lost 10 bases. This CDR3 contains 15 residues.

The rearrangement joins TRBV6-2 or TRBV6-3 to TRBJ2-5, with 8 nucleotides matching TRBD2. The germline gives CDR1 MNHEY, CDR2 SVGEGT. There are 20 residues in the CDR3. V lost 0 bases to trimming and J lost 5 bases; unmatched junction nucleotides: 20. CDR3 loop: CASSYSTEASSAGEGETQYF. Written as DNA, the CDR3 is TGTGCCAGCAGTTACTCGACGGAAGCTTCATCAGCGGGAGAGGGGGAGACCCAGTACTTC.

This rearrangement joins TRBV30 to TRBJ2-3, with D tentatively TRBD1 (6 bases). This CDR3 region has 14 residues. The germline V gene has CDR1 GTSNPN and CDR2 SVGIG (reference sequence). Trimming took 3 bases from V and 2 from J, leaving 12 bases between them. The CDR3 nucleotides are TGTGCCTGGAGCAGGGGAAGCCCCACAGATACGCAGTATTTT. It codes for CAWSRGSPTDTQYF.

V gene TRBV30 combines with J gene TRBJ2-3; possible D gene TRBD1, 6 bases. Trimming took off 3 bases at V and 6 bases at J, with 16 bases between the two ends. Per the germline V gene, CDR1 is GTSNPN and CDR2 is SVGIG (reference sequence). There are 14 residues in the CDR3. The CDR3 loop is CAWRPGHGVDTQYF. The CDR3 DNA is TGTGCCTGGAGACCGGGACACGGGGTGGATACGCAGTATTTT.

The chain is built from TRBV3-1 (or the pseudogene TRBV3-2) and TRBJ1-2; no reliable D call. The CDR3 is 14 amino acids. CDR1 and CDR2 (germline): LGHDT, YNNKEL (reference sequence). Trimming removed 4 bases from V and 1 base from J, with 10 bases in between. The CDR3 DNA follows: TGTGCCAGCAGCCGGAGCTACGATAACTATGGCTACACCTTC. Its protein product is CASSRSYDNYGYTF.